The following is a T cell receptor beta chain sequence with its context. In the original workflow: Amplification with reference gene primers provided the estimates of nucleated cell counts. Some clones are missing from TCRdb's copy, which holds only in-frame ones; the method was immunoSEQ multiplex PCR. V, J and clone size derive from that table, while D and trimming were established from the DNA sequence. The data hold approximately 180,000 clones, with roughly 87% observed a single time. The V and J ends lost 0 bases and 4 bases respectively, with 12 bases between them. The CDR3 runs to 15 residues. Germline CDR1 ENHRY, CDR2 SYGVKD. The data were taken from a study of blood T cell repertoires in COVID-19. Study-wide background: Specimens from acute and convalescent COVID-19 originated in the United States, Italy and Spain.

The chain uses TRBV10-3 and TRBJ1-1; D not certain. Sequences were obtained from peripheral blood. The source is a woman in her forties or fifties with acute or convalescent COVID-19. The CDR3 DNA sequence: TGTGCCATCAGTGAGTCGGCGGAGGGTACCACTGAAGCTTTCTTT. This gives the protein CAISESAEGTTEAFF.